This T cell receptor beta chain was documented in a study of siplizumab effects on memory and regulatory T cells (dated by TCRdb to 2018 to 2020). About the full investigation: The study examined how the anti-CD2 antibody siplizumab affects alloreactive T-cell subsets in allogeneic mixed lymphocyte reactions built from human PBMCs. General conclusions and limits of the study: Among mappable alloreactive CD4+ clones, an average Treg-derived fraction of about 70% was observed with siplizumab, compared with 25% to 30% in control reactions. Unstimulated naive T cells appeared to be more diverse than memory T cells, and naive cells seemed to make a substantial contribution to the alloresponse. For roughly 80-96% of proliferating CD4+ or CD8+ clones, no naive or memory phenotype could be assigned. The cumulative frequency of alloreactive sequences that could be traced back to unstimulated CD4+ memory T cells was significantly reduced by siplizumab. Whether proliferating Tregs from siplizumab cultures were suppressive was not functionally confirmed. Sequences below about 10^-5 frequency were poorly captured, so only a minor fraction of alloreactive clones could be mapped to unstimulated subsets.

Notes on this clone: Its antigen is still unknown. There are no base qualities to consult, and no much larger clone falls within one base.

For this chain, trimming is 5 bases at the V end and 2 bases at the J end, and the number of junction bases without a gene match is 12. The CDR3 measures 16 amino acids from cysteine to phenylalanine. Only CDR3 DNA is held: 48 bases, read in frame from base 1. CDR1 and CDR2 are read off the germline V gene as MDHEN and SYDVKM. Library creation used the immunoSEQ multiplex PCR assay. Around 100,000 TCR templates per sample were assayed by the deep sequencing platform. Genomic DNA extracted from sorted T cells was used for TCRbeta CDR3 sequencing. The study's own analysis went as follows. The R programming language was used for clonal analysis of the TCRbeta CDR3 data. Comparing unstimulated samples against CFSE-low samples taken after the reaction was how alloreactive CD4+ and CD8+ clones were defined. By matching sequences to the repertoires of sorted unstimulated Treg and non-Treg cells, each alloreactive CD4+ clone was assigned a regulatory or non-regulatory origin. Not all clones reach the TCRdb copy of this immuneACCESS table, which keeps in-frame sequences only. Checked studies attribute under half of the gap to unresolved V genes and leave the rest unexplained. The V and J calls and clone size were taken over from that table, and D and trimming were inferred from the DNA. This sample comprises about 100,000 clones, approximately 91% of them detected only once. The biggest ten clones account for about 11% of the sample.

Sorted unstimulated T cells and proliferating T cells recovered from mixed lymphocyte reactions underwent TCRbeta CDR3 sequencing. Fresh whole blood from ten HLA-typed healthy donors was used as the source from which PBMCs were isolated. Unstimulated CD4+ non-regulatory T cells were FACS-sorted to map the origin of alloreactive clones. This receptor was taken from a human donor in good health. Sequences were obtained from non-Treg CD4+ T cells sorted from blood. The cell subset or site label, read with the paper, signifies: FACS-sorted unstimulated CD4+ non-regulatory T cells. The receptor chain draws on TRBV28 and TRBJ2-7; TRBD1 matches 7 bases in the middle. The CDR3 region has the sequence CASSLTRTGTTYEQYF. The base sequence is TGTGCCAGCAGTCTCACCCGGACAGGCACAACCTACGAGCAGTACTTC.